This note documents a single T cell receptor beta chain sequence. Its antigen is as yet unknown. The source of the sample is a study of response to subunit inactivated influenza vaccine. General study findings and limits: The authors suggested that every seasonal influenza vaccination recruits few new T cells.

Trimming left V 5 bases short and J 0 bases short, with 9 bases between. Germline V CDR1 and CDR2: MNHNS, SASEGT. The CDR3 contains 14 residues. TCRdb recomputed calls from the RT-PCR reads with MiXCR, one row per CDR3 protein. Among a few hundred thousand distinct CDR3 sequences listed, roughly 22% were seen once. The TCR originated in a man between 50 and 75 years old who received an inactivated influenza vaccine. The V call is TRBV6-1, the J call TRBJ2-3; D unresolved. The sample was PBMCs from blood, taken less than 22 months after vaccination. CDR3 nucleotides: TGTGCCAGCAGTCCGGCGGTCAGCACAGATACGCAGTATTTT. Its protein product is CASSPAVSTDTQYF.